The rows below give T cell receptor beta chains drawn from one sample of a study of cytomegalovirus exposure and HLA in healthy donors. The table came from immunoSEQ multiplex PCR; TCRdb's copy has only in-frame clones and leaves some out. Of around 49,000 clones listed, roughly 92% are singletons. Sequencing used PBMCs. These TCRs come from a man younger than 30 in good health and CMV-seronegative. The CDR3 runs from the conserved cysteine through the conserved F or W. D genes are given only for firm matches. Size tells how often a clone was seen (once, few, many) or the class of an expanded clone, and some rows leave it out.

>-|TRBJ1-5|-|TRBV10-3
CAISETGSGNQPQHF
TGTGCCATCAGTGAGACAGGGTCGGGCAATCAGCCCCAGCATTTT
>-|TRBJ2-1|-|TRBV14
CASSQDLGRVSYNEQFF
TGTGCCAGCAGCCAAGATCTAGGCAGGGTTAGTTACAATGAGCAGTTCTTC
>TRBD2|TRBJ2-7|-|TRBV28
CASSFPSGGKYEQYF
TGTGCCAGCAGTTTCCCTAGCGGGGGAAAATACGAGCAGTACTTC
>TRBD2|TRBJ2-1|-|TRBV4-3
CASSQDTGGSYNEQFF
TGCGCCAGCAGCCAAGATACCGGGGGGTCCTACAATGAGCAGTTCTTC
>-|TRBJ1-2|-|TRBV11-2
CASSSNRVGNGYTF
TGTGCCAGCAGCTCGAACAGGGTCGGCAATGGCTACACCTTC
>TRBD2|TRBJ2-7|-|TRBV10-2
CASSAGLGALYEQYF
TGCGCCAGCAGCGCGGGACTAGGGGCACTTTACGAGCAGTACTTC
>TRBD2|TRBJ2-7|-|TRBV4-3
CASSQGAGGFYEQYF
TGCGCCAGCAGCCAAGGGGCGGGAGGTTTCTACGAGCAGTACTTC
>-|TRBJ2-1|-|TRBV5-1
CASSSSGDYNEQFF
TGCGCCAGCAGCTCGTCAGGGGATTACAATGAGCAGTTCTTC
>-|TRBJ2-1|once|TRBV27
CASSLYLGPTYNEQFF
TGTGCCAGCAGTTTATACCTAGGTCCCACCTACAATGAGCAGTTCTTC
>TRBD2|TRBJ2-1|-|TRBV18
CASSPRLAGTEGEQFF
TGTGCCAGCTCACCACGTCTAGCGGGAACCGAGGGTGAGCAGTTCTTC
>TRBD1|TRBJ2-1|-|TRBV18
CASSPLRGTGDYNEQFF
TGTGCCAGCTCACCACTCCGTGGGACAGGGGACTACAATGAGCAGTTCTTC
>-|TRBJ2-1|-|TRBV7-3
CASSLLQHNEQFF
TGTGCCAGCAGCTTACTACAGCACAATGAGCAGTTCTTC
>TRBD1|TRBJ1-3|-|TRBV30
CAWSSTGGSGNTIYF
TGTGCCTGGAGTTCAACAGGGGGCTCTGGAAACACCATATATTTT